This TCR beta chain came from a study of OX40 agonist ivuxolimab in advanced cancers. Overall study: Dose-escalation patients had hepatocellular carcinoma, melanoma, renal cell or head and neck cancer. One hepatocellular carcinoma and two cutaneous melanoma patients partially responded.

Libraries were prepared by immunoSEQ multiplex PCR; TCRdb keeps only in-frame clonotypes and omits some of them. The sample lists tens of thousands of clones, approximately 81% occurring once. CDR1 is SNHLY, CDR2 FYNNEI, per germline. The V gene lost 1 base and the J gene lost 0 bases, with 9 bases spanning the gap. The length of the CDR3 is 15 residues. The origin of this receptor is an adult with an advanced solid tumor such as melanoma, head and neck, liver or kidney cancer. The source material was CD4+ or CD8+ T cells sorted from blood, sampled in a trial of the OX40 agonist ivuxolimab. This chain connects TRBV2 to TRBJ1-1, with a weak D call TRBD1 (5 bases). CDR3 region: CASSEGTIMNTEAFF. In nucleotides, the CDR3 is TGTGCCAGCAGTGAAGGGACAATTATGAACACTGAAGCTTTCTTT.